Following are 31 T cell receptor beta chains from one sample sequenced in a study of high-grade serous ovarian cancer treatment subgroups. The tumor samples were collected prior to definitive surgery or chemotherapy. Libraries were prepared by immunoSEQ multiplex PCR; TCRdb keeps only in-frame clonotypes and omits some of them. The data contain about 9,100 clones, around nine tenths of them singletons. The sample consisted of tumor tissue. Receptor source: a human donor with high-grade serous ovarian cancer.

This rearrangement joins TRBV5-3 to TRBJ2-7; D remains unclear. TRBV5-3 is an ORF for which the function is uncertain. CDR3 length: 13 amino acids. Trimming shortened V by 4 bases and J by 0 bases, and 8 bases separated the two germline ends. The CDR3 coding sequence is TGTGCCAGAAGCCACCGGGCCTCCTACGAGCAGTACTTC. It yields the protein CARSHRASYEQYF.

Here the CDR3 reads CASSLLVSRPSSTDTQYF. The CDR3 DNA is TGTGCCAGCAGCTTACTCGTCTCGCGCCCCTCAAGCACAGATACGCAGTATTTT. The chain joins TRBV7-6 to TRBJ2-3; D gene uncertain. Germline V gene lookup returns CDR1 SGHVS and CDR2 FNYEAQ. V was shortened by 2 bases and J by 0 bases, with 18 bases between the two germline ends. The CDR3 is 18 amino acids.

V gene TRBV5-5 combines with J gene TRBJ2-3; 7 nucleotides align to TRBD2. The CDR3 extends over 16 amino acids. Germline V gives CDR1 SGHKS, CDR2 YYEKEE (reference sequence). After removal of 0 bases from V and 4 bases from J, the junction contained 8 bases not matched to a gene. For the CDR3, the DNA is TGTGCCAGCAGCTTGGGGGTTAGCGGGTACCCAGATACGCAGTATTTT. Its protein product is CASSLGVSGYPDTQYF.

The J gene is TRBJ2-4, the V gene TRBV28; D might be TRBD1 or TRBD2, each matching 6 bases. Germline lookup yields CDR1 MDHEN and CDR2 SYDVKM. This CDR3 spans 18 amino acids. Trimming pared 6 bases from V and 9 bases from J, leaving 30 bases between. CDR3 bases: TGTGCCAGCAGGGGGGGCGGACGGGGAGGACTGCCTGTTGGCATTCAGTACTTC. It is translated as CASRGGGRGGLPVGIQYF.

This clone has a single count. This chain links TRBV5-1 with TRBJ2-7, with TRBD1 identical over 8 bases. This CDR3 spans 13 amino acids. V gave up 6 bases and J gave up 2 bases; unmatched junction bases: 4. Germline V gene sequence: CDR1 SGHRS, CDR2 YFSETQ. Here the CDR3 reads CASTGQGTYEQYF. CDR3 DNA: TGCGCCAGCACTGGACAGGGCACCTACGAGCAGTACTTC.

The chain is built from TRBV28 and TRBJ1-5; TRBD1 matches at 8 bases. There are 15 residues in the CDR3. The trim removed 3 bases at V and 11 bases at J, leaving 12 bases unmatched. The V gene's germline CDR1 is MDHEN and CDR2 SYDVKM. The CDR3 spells CASSLDTGGIQAQHF. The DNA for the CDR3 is TGTGCCAGCAGTTTGGATACAGGGGGTATACAGGCCCAGCATTTT.

The CDR3 protein is CASSQDSGTQYF. CDR3 bases: TGTGCCAGCAGCCAAGATTCGGGTACGCAGTATTTT. The chain links TRBV4-2 to TRBJ2-3; D remains ambiguous. Germline V gene sequence: CDR1 LGHNA, CDR2 YNFKEQ. Trimming cost V 0 bases and J 8 bases, with 6 bases left between them. This CDR3 spans 12 amino acids.

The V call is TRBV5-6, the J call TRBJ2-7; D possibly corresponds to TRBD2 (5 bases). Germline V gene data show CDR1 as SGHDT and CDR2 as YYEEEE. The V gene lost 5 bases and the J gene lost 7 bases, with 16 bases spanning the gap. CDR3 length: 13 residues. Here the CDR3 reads CASSSISSGEQYF. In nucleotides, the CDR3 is TGTGCCAGCAGTTCTATCTCTTCGGGGGAGCAGTACTTC.

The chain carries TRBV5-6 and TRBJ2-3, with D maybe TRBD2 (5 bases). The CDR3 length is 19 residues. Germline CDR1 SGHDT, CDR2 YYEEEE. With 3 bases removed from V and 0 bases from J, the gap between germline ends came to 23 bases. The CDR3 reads CASSSPGTLEFSSTDTQYF. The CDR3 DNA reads TGTGCCAGCAGCTCGCCGGGAACACTAGAATTCTCTAGCACAGATACGCAGTATTTT.

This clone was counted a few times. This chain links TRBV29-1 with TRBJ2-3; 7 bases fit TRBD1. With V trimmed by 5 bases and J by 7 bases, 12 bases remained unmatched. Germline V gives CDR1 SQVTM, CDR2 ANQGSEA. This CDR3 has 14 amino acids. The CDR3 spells CSVTILTGTNTQYF. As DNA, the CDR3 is TGCAGCGTTACTATACTGACAGGGACGAATACGCAGTATTTT.

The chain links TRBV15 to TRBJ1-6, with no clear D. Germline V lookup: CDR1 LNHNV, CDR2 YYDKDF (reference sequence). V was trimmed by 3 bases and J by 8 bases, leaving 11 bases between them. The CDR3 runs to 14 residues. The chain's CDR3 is CATSSMDRDSPLHF. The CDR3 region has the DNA TGTGCCACCAGCAGTATGGACCGCGATTCACCCCTCCACTTT.

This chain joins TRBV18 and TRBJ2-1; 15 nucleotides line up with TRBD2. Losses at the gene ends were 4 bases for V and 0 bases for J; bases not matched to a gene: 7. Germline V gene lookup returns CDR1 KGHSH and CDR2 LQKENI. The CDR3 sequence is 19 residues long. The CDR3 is CASSRPGTSGRSSYNEQFF. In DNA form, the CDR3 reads TGTGCCAGCTCACGCCCAGGGACTAGCGGGAGGAGCTCCTACAATGAGCAGTTCTTC.

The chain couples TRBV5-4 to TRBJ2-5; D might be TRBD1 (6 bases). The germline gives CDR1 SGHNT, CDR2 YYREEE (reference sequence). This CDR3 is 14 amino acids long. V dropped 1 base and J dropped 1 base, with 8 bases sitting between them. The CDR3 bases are TGTGCCAGCAGCTTGAAGACAGGCCAAGAGACCCAGTACTTC. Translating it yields CASSLKTGQETQYF.

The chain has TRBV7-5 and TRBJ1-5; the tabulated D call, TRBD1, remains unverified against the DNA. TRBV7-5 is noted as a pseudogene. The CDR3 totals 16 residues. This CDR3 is CAGCGEQGAINQPQHF. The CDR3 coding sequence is TGTGCCGGGTGCGGGGAACAGGGGGCCATTAATCAGCCCCAGCATTTT.

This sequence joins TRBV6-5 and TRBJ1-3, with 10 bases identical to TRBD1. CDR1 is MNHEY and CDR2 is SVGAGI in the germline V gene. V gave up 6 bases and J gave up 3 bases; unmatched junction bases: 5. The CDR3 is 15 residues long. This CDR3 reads CASSDRGHGGNTIYF. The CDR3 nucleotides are TGTGCCAGCAGCGACAGGGGGCATGGTGGAAACACCATATATTTT.

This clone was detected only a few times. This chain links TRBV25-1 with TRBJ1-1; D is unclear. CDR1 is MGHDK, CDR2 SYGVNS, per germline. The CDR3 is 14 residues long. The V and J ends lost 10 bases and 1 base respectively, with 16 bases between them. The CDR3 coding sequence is TGTGCCACCGTGGGCGGGCGGTGGAACACTGAAGCTTTCTTT. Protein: CATVGGRWNTEAFF. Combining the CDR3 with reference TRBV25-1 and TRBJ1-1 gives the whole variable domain EADIYQTPRYLVIGTGKKITLECSQTMGHDKMYWYQQDPGMELHLIHYSYGVNSTEKGDLSSESTVSRIRTEHFPLTLESARPSHTSQYLCATVGGRWNTEAFFGQGTRLTVV.

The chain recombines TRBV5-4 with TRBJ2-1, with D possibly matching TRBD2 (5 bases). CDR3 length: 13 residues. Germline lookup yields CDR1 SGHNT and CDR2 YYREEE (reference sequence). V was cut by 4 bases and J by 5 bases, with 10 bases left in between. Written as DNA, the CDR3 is TGTGCCAGCAGCATCGAGCGGCACAATGAGCAGTTCTTC. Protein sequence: CASSIERHNEQFF. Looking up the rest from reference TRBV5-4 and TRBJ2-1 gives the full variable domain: ETGVTQSPTHLIKTRGQQVTLRCSSQSGHNTVSWYQQALGQGPQFIFQYYREEENGRGNFPPRFSGLQFPNYSSELNVNALELDDSALYLCASSIERHNEQFFGPGTRLTVL.

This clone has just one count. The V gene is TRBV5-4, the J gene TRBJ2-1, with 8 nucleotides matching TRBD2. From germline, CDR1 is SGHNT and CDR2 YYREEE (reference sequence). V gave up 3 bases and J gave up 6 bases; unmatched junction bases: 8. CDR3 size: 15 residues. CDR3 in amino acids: CASSSLGLAVNEQFF. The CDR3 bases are TGTGCCAGCAGCTCATTAGGACTAGCTGTCAATGAGCAGTTCTTC. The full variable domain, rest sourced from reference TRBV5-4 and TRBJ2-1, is ETGVTQSPTHLIKTRGQQVTLRCSSQSGHNTVSWYQQALGQGPQFIFQYYREEENGRGNFPPRFSGLQFPNYSSELNVNALELDDSALYLCASSSLGLAVNEQFFGPGTRLTVL.

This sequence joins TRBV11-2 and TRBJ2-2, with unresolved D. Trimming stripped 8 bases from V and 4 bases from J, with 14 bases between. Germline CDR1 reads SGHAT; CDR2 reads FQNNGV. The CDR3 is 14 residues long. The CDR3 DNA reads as TGTGCCAGCGGCCGGGCGCAAGGCACCGGGGAGCTGTTTTTT. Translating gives CASGRAQGTGELFF.

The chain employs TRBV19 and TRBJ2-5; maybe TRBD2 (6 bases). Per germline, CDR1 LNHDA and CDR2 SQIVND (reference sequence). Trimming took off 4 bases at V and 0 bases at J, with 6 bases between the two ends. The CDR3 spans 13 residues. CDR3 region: CASSRRDQETQYF. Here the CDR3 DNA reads TGTGCCAGTAGTAGGAGGGACCAAGAGACCCAGTACTTC.

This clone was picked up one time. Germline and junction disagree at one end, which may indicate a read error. In DNA, the CDR3 is TGTGCCAGCAGCGGAAAGACTAGCGGGGTAAACTACGGGCAGTACTTC. As protein: CASSGKTSGVNYGQYF. The genes are TRBV7-8 and TRBJ2-7, with TRBD2 matching over 11 bases. The CDR3 runs to 16 residues. Per germline, CDR1 SGHVS and CDR2 FQNEAQ.

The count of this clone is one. Here the CDR3 reads CASSQGGQGHSNEQFF. The CDR3 DNA reads as TGTGCCAGCAGTCAAGGGGGACAGGGGCACTCCAATGAGCAGTTCTTC. The J gene is TRBJ2-1, the V gene TRBV7-6; TRBD1 matches at 10 bases. Germline V gene sequence: CDR1 SGHVS, CDR2 FNYEAQ. Unmatched junction bases numbered 11, after V lost 6 bases and J lost 6 bases. The CDR3 consists of 16 residues.

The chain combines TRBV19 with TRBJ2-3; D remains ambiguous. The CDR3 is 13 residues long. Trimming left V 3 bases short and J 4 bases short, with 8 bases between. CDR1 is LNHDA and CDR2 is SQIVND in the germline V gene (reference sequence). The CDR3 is CASSISGSDTQYF. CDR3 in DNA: TGTGCCAGTAGTATTAGTGGCTCAGATACGCAGTATTTT.

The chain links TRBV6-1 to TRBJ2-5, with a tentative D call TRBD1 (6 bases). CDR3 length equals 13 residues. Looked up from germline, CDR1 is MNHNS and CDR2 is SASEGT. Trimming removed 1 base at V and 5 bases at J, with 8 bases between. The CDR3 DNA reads TGTGCCAGCAGTGAAGACAGGGTGGAGACCCAGTACTTC. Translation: CASSEDRVETQYF.

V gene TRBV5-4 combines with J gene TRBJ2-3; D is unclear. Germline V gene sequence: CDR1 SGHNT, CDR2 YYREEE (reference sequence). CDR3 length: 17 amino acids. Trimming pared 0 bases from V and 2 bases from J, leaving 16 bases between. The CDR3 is CASSLERLQFSTDTQYF. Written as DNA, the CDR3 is TGTGCCAGCAGCTTGGAAAGGCTCCAATTTTCCACAGATACGCAGTATTTT. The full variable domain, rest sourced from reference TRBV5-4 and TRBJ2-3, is ETGVTQSPTHLIKTRGQQVTLRCSSQSGHNTVSWYQQALGQGPQFIFQYYREEENGRGNFPPRFSGLQFPNYSSELNVNALELDDSALYLCASSLERLQFSTDTQYFGPGTRLTVL.

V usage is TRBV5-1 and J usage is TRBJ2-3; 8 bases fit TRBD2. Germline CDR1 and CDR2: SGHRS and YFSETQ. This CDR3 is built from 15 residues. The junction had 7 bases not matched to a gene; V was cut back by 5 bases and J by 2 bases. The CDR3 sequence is CASRLAGSDTDTQYF. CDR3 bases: TGCGCCAGCAGATTAGCGGGGAGTGACACAGATACGCAGTATTTT.

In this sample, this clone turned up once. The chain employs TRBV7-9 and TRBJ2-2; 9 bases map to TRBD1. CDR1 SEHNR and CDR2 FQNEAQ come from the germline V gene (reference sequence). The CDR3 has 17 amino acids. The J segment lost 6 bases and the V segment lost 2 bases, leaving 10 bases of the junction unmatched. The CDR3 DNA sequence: TGTGCCAGCAGCTTACCCCTGGACAGGGGACCAGCCGGGGAGCTGTTTTTT. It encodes CASSLPLDRGPAGELFF. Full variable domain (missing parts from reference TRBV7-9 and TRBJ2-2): DTGVSQNPRHKITKRGQNVTFRCDPISEHNRLYWYRQTLGQGPEFLTYFQNEAQLEKSRLLSDRFSAERPKGSFSTLEIQRTEQGDSAMYLCASSLPLDRGPAGELFFGEGSRLTVL.

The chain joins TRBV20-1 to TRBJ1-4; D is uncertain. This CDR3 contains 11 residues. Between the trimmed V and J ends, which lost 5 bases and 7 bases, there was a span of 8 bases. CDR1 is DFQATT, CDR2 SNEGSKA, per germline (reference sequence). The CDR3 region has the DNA TGCAGTGCTTCAACGCCTGAAAAACTGTTTTTT. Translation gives CSASTPEKLFF.

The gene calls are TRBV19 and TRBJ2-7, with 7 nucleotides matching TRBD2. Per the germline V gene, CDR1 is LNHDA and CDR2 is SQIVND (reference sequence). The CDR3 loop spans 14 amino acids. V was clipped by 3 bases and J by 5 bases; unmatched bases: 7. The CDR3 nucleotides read TGTGCCAGTAGTATCTTCCGGGGGGTCGACGAGCAGTACTTC. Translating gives CASSIFRGVDEQYF.

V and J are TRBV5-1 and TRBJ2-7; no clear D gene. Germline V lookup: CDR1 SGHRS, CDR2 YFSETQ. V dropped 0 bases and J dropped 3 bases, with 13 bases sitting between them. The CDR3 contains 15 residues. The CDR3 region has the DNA TGCGCCAGCAGCTTGGCTCCGCTGGTTCTCTACGAGCAGTACTTC. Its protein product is CASSLAPLVLYEQYF.

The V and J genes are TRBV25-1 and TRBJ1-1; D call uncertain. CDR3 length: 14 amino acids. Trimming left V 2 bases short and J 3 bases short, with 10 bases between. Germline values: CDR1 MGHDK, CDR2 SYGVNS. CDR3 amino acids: CASSESGGYTEAFF. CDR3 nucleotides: TGTGCCAGCAGTGAAAGCGGTGGGTACACTGAAGCTTTCTTT.